This paragraph covers one T cell receptor beta chain sequence. CDR3 length equals 12 residues. Germline V gene data show CDR1 as SGDLS and CDR2 as YYNGEE. V shed 3 bases, J shed 7 bases, and the junction held 3 bases outside the gene matches. A single record per CDR3 protein comes from TCRdb applying MiXCR to the 5' RACE reads. The repertoire holds hundreds of thousands of distinct CDR3 sequences, with roughly 20% as singletons. This sample was included in a study of T-cell memory formation after mild COVID-19. Whole-study context: The study found TCR clusters largely donor specific.

The chain has TRBV9 and TRBJ1-1; 7 positions agree with TRBD1. The origin of this receptor is an adult woman who had mild COVID-19 (a few samples of this study predate the infection). Cell type and time point are not known. What was sequenced was PBMCs or a T cell subset sorted from them (not recorded which). The CDR3 region is CASSGYRGEAFF. The CDR3 coding sequence is TGTGCCAGCAGCGGGTACAGGGGTGAAGCTTTCTTT. The full variable domain, rest sourced from reference TRBV9 and TRBJ1-1, is DSGVTQTPKHLITATGQRVTLRCSPRSGDLSVYWYQQSLDQGLQFLIQYYNGEERAKGNILERFSAQQFPDLHSELNLSSLELGDSALYFCASSGYRGEAFFGQGTRLTVV.